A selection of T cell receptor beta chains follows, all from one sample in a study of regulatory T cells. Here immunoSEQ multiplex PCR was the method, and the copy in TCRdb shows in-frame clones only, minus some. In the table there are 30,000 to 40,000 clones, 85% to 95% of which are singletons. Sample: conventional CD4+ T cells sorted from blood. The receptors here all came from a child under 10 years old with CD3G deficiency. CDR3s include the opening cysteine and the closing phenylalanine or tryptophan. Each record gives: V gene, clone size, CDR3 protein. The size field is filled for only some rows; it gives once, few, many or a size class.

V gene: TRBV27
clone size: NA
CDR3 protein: CASRGQSMNTEAFF

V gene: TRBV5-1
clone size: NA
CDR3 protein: CASSQGVTDTQYF

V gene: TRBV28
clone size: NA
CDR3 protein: CASRETGGLETQYF

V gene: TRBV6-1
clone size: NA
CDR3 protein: CASSDGELGEKLFF

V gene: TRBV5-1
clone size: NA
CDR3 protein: CASSVGLAGECEQFF

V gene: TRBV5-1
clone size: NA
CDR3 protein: CASSLGLATDTQYF

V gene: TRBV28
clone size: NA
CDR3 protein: CASSASGPGANVLTF

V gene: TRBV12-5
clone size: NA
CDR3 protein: CASGSTRQGSPNEQFF

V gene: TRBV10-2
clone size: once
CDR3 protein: CASGPGQRYEQYF

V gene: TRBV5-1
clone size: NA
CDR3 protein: CASSYGLAGRADEQFF

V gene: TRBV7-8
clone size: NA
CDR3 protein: CASSLDRGYEQYF

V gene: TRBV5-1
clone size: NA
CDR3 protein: CASSWGGTGHQETQYF

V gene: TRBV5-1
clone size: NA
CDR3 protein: CASSLNPPGLASTDTQYF

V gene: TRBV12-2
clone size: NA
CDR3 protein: CASRPGLWQGAQYF

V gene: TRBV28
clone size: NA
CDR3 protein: CASSLFQNPSYGYTF

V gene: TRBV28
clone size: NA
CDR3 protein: CASSSGTSGRQYEQYF

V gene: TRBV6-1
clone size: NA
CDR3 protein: CASSLDRDGYTF

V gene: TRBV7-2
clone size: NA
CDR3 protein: CASSPGGAGVNQPQHF

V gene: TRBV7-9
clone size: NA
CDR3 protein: CASSRTGDGYTF

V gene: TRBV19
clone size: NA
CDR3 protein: CASSGSRGTGGANVLTF

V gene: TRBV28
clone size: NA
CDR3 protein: CASSAFGRGTQYF

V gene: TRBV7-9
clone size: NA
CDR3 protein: CASSLDSYSYEQYF

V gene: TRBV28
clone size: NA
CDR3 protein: CASSRHGTVYNEQFF

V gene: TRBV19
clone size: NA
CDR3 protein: CASSNRVGDTQYF

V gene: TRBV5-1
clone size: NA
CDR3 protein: CASSLDGMNTEAFF

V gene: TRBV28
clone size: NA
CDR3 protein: CASSQIYSNQPQHF

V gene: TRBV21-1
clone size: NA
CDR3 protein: CASSTKARPKREKLFF

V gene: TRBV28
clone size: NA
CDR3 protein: CASSPDSVYGYTF

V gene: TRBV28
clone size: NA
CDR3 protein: CASSFGGSSVEQYF

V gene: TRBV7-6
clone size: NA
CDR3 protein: CASSLRQGETQYF

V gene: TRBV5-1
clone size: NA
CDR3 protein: CASRVTSGNTGELFF

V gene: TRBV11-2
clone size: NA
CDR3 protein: CASSDYTGRELFF

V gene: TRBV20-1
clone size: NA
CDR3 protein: CSAPVMDTQYF

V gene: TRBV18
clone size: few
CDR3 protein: CASSPGPRVGEQYF